The entry below gives a single T cell receptor beta chain sequence along with its context. Its antigen is unidentified. Libraries were prepared by immunoSEQ multiplex PCR; TCRdb keeps only in-frame clonotypes and omits some of them. The sample yields 120,000 or so clones, 90% to 95% seen once. The data belong to a study of T cell responses to AZD1222 COVID-19 vaccine. General study points: Donors in the cohort were predominantly white British and more often female, and clonal diversity was possibly underestimated.

There are 18 residues in the CDR3. This TCR was sampled from an adult in good health. Source: peripheral blood, taken on day 0 of AZD1222 vaccination. This chain connects TRBV21-1 to TRBJ1-2; the listed D gene, TRBD1, was not tested against the DNA. TRBV21-1 is designated a pseudogene. The CDR3 nucleotides read TGTGCCAGCAGCGAATCGGGAACAGGGGGTAAACGGAACTATGGCTACACCTTC. Amino acid sequence: CASSESGTGGKRNYGYTF.